This is a list of T cell receptor beta chains from one sample in a study of T cell changes during pregnancy in multiple sclerosis. Using immunoSEQ multiplex PCR, the repertoire was profiled, and TCRdb retains in-frame clones only, with some absent. The sample lists under 50,000 clones, around 95% occurring once. Sequencing used CD8+ T cells from peripheral blood mononuclear cells, obtained after pregnancy. Receptor source: a female donor with multiple sclerosis, enrolled in a pregnancy study. The CDR3 runs from the conserved cysteine through the conserved F or W. Each record gives: clone size, V gene, J gene, D gene, CDR3 protein, CDR3 DNA. The D gene is left open where the match is weak. Clone size appears in some rows only: once, few, many, or a class for an expanded clone.

clone_size: NA; v_call: TRBV30; j_call: TRBJ2-3; d_call: TRBD1; cdr3_aa: CALPRGLRTDTQYF; cdr3_nt: TGTGCCTTGCCCAGGGGGTTGAGGACAGATACGCAGTATTTT
clone_size: once; v_call: TRBV19; j_call: TRBJ2-1; d_call: TRBD2; cdr3_aa: CASSPGGGANEQFF; cdr3_nt: TGTGCCAGTAGTCCCGGGGGGGGTGCTAATGAGCAGTTCTTC
clone_size: NA; v_call: TRBV27; j_call: TRBJ1-2; d_call: NA; cdr3_aa: CASSFGPNYGYTF; cdr3_nt: TGTGCCAGCAGTTTTGGGCCGAACTATGGCTACACCTTC
clone_size: once; v_call: TRBV5-8; j_call: TRBJ2-7; d_call: NA; cdr3_aa: CASSPGQGLTEQYF; cdr3_nt: TGTGCCAGCAGCCCTGGTCAGGGGCTCACCGAGCAGTACTTC
clone_size: NA; v_call: TRBV9; j_call: TRBJ2-3; d_call: TRBD1; cdr3_aa: CASSSTGTTDTQYF; cdr3_nt: TGTGCCAGCAGCTCGACAGGGACCACAGATACGCAGTATTTT
clone_size: NA; v_call: TRBV7-9; j_call: TRBJ1-2; d_call: NA; cdr3_aa: CASSFGNRHYGYTF; cdr3_nt: TGTGCCAGCAGCTTTGGGAACAGGCACTATGGCTACACCTTC
clone_size: NA; v_call: TRBV10-1; j_call: TRBJ2-7; d_call: TRBD1; cdr3_aa: CANPGARGQGYEQYF; cdr3_nt: TGCGCCAACCCGGGCGCGAGGGGACAGGGGTACGAGCAGTACTTC
clone_size: once; v_call: TRBV5-6; j_call: TRBJ1-1; d_call: NA; cdr3_aa: CASSLEGHVNTEAFF; cdr3_nt: TGTGCCAGCAGCTTGGAGGGGCACGTGAACACTGAAGCTTTCTTT
clone_size: once; v_call: TRBV14; j_call: TRBJ1-5; d_call: NA; cdr3_aa: CASSRAEPDSNQPQHF; cdr3_nt: TGTGCCAGCAGCCGCGCGGAACCTGATAGCAATCAGCCCCAGCATTTT
clone_size: NA; v_call: TRBV5-1; j_call: TRBJ2-7; d_call: TRBD1; cdr3_aa: CASSLSVGTGYNEQYF; cdr3_nt: TGCGCCAGCAGCTTGAGTGTTGGGACAGGGTACAACGAGCAGTACTTC
clone_size: NA; v_call: TRBV5-8; j_call: TRBJ1-5; d_call: TRBD1; cdr3_aa: CASGDRGPQPQHF; cdr3_nt: TGTGCCAGCGGAGACAGGGGGCCTCAGCCCCAGCATTTT
clone_size: NA; v_call: TRBV19; j_call: TRBJ2-3; d_call: NA; cdr3_aa: CASNRGPTDTQYF; cdr3_nt: TGTGCCAGTAATCGAGGGCCCACAGATACGCAGTATTTT
clone_size: NA; v_call: TRBV27; j_call: TRBJ2-7; d_call: NA; cdr3_aa: CASSLGRHYEQYF; cdr3_nt: TGTGCCAGCAGTTTAGGCAGGCACTACGAGCAGTACTTC
clone_size: NA; v_call: TRBV2; j_call: TRBJ1-5; d_call: TRBD1; cdr3_aa: CASSDRDSGNQPQHF; cdr3_nt: TGTGCCAGCAGTGATAGGGACAGCGGAAATCAGCCCCAGCATTTT
clone_size: NA; v_call: TRBV7-9; j_call: TRBJ2-7; d_call: NA; cdr3_aa: CASSLQGLEQYF; cdr3_nt: TGTGCCAGCAGCTTGCAGGGGCTGGAGCAGTACTTC
clone_size: once; v_call: TRBV4-1; j_call: TRBJ2-3; d_call: TRBD2; cdr3_aa: CASSQDPAGARSDTQYF; cdr3_nt: TGCGCCAGCAGCCAAGATCCAGCGGGGGCCCGATCAGATACGCAGTATTTT
clone_size: NA; v_call: TRBV9; j_call: TRBJ2-2; d_call: TRBD2; cdr3_aa: CASSPRTTSGRIGGELFF; cdr3_nt: TGTGCCAGCAGCCCACGGACAACTAGCGGGAGGATCGGCGGGGAGCTGTTTTTT
clone_size: NA; v_call: TRBV7-9; j_call: TRBJ2-5; d_call: TRBD1; cdr3_aa: CASSRRGQGVQETQYF; cdr3_nt: TGTGCCAGCAGCCGGCGGGGACAGGGGGTACAAGAGACCCAGTACTTC
clone_size: NA; v_call: TRBV25-1; j_call: TRBJ2-7; d_call: NA; cdr3_aa: CASSEVGVYEQYF; cdr3_nt: TGTGCCAGCAGTGAGGTAGGAGTCTACGAGCAGTACTTC